These 27 T cell receptor beta chains were sequenced from one sample in a study of cytomegalovirus exposure and HLA in healthy donors. Primers for the PCR totalled 60 Vbeta and 13 Jbeta. The protocol was immunoSEQ multiplex PCR, while the TCRdb copy is restricted to in-frame clones and leaves out a portion. Among 100,000 to 150,000 clones listed, 82% were seen once. Sequencing input: PBMCs. These receptors came from a male donor in good health and CMV-seropositive.

CDR3 loop: CATTGLQTNEQFF. DNA for the CDR3: TGTGCCACCACAGGGCTCCAAACAAATGAGCAGTTCTTC. The V gene is TRBV28, the J gene TRBJ2-1; the D gene is possibly TRBD1 (6 bases). V was clipped by 10 bases and J by 7 bases, with 17 bases between them. This CDR3 region has 13 residues. CDR1 is MDHEN, CDR2 SYDVKM, per germline.

This clone showed up just once. This rearrangement joins TRBV5-1 to TRBJ2-2; possibly TRBD1 for D (5 bases). Germline loops: CDR1 SGHRS, CDR2 YFSETQ. This CDR3 region has 15 residues. Trimming pared 0 bases from V and 4 bases from J, leaving 10 bases between. CDR3 bases: TGCGCCAGCAGCTTGGAGGGGTTAAGCACCGGGGAGCTGTTTTTT. This codes for CASSLEGLSTGELFF.

This chain links TRBV28 with TRBJ1-5; D might be TRBD1 (5 bases). In germline, CDR1 is MDHEN, CDR2 SYDVKM. This CDR3 comprises 14 residues. Trimming took 7 bases from V and 3 from J, leaving 13 bases between them. The CDR3 bases are TGTGCCAGCACCGGACATGGGTCCAATCAGCCCCAGCATTTT. Protein: CASTGHGSNQPQHF. Based on the CDR3 plus reference TRBV28 and TRBJ1-5, the full variable domain is DVKVTQSSRYLVKRTGEKVFLECVQDMDHENMFWYRQDPGLGLRLIYFSYDVKMKEKGDIPEGYSVSREKKERFSLILESASTNQTSMYLCASTGHGSNQPQHFGDGTRLSIL.

Concerning this clone: A read error is likely, as this CDR3 ends without the conserved phenylalanine or tryptophan. V usage is TRBV11-2 and J usage is TRBJ2-7; D might be TRBD1 (5 bases). Germline assignment: CDR1 SGHAT and CDR2 FQNNGV. The CDR3 spans 13 residues. Deletions cut 3 bases from V and 5 bases from J, with 11 bases between. CDR3 amino acids: CASSFERGDEQYL. CDR3 DNA: TGTGCCAGCAGCTTTGAAAGGGGCGACGAGCAGTACCTC.

The rearrangement links TRBV20-1 to TRBJ2-1; D unclear. Germline V gives CDR1 DFQATT, CDR2 SNEGSKA (reference sequence). This CDR3 has 11 residues. Trimming pared 3 bases from V and 5 bases from J, leaving 5 bases between. The DNA for the CDR3 is TGCAGTGCTAGGGCCCACAATGAGCAGTTCTTC. Translation gives CSARAHNEQFF.

This chain uses TRBV10-3 with TRBJ2-5; 11 positions agree with TRBD2. The DNA matches TRBJ2-7 better at its end, which makes the J call doubtful. The CDR3 is made up of 18 amino acids. Germline V gives CDR1 ENHRY, CDR2 SYGVKD. CDR3 sequence (DNA): TGTGCCATCAGTACCGGGACAGTGGGACTAGCGGACCCATACGAGCAGTACTTC. Translation: CAISTGTVGLADPYEQYF.

The V call is TRBV27, the J call TRBJ2-1, with D possibly being TRBD2 (6 bases). The CDR3 is made up of 13 amino acids. The ends were cut back, 8 bases at V and 2 bases at J, with 10 bases in the middle. Per the germline V gene, CDR1 is MNHEY and CDR2 is SMNVEV (reference sequence). The chain's CDR3 is CASCGVPYNEQFF. DNA of the CDR3: TGTGCCAGCTGCGGGGTCCCCTACAATGAGCAGTTCTTC.

This clone has only one observation. The chain has TRBV15 and TRBJ2-2; possible D gene TRBD1, 6 bases. Deletions cut 4 bases from V and 1 base from J, with 13 bases between. The CDR3 extends over 16 amino acids. Per the germline V gene, CDR1 is LNHNV and CDR2 is YYDKDF (reference sequence). DNA of the CDR3: TGTGCCACCAGCATGACAGGACGTCTGAACACCGGGGAGCTGTTTTTT. Encoded protein: CATSMTGRLNTGELFF.

The chain couples TRBV19 to TRBJ1-5; no firm D call. Trimming cost V 1 base and J 0 bases, with 10 bases left between them. This CDR3 has 16 amino acids. CDR1 and CDR2 (germline): LNHDA, SQIVND (reference sequence). The DNA for the CDR3 is TGTGCCAGTAGTATAGTCCAGACTTATAGCAATCAGCCCCAGCATTTT. Translated: CASSIVQTYSNQPQHF.

The chain carries TRBV5-1 and TRBJ2-5; 7 nucleotides line up with TRBD1. This CDR3 region has 12 residues. Germline-derived CDR1 and CDR2 are SGHRS and YFSETQ. The junction had 7 bases not matched to a gene; V was cut back by 3 bases and J by 11 bases. CDR3 residues: CASSWDRSEQYF. In DNA form, the CDR3 reads TGCGCCAGCAGCTGGGACAGATCTGAGCAGTACTTC.

The chain uses TRBV11-3 and TRBJ2-7; 8 bases are shared with TRBD2. There are 13 residues in the CDR3. The germline V gene has CDR1 SGHNT and CDR2 YENEEA. J was trimmed by 4 bases and V by 3 bases; bases with no gene match: 2. CDR3 protein: CASSFGRGYEQYF. The CDR3 nucleotides read TGTGCCAGCAGCTTCGGGAGGGGGTACGAGCAGTACTTC.

CDR3 bases: TGTGCCAGCAGTTACCACATATCAGAAGAGACCCAGTACTTC. Protein sequence: CASSYHISEETQYF. The genes are TRBV6-6 and TRBJ2-5; D is uncertain. Germline V gives CDR1 MNHNY, CDR2 SVGAGI (reference sequence). This CDR3 is 14 amino acids long. The V end lost 2 bases, the J end lost 3 bases, and 10 bases lay between the germline ends.

The CDR3 reads CASSLHQGTGELFF. The DNA for the CDR3 is TGTGCCAGCAGCCTACACCAGGGGACCGGGGAGCTGTTTTTT. The gene calls are TRBV6-4 and TRBJ2-2; D possibly corresponds to TRBD1 (6 bases). V lost 6 bases and J 5 bases, leaving 13 bases between the germline ends. Germline CDR1 is MRHNA and CDR2 is SNTAGT. The CDR3 is 14 amino acids.

This clone was recorded once. The J gene is TRBJ2-2, the V gene TRBV4-3; D is perhaps TRBD1 (6 bases). Trimming took 3 bases from V and 2 from J, leaving 10 bases between them. The CDR3 is made up of 15 amino acids. Germline V gene sequence: CDR1 LGHNA, CDR2 YSLEER. The CDR3 nucleotides are TGCGCCAGCAGCCAGAGGACAGCCAACACCGGGGAGCTGTTTTTT. The encoded protein is CASSQRTANTGELFF.

In DNA form, the CDR3 reads TGTGCCAGCAGCTTAGGAGCGTATAACAATGAGCAGTTCTTC. This sequence encodes CASSLGAYNNEQFF. The rearrangement uses TRBV7-3 and TRBJ2-1; D remains ambiguous. From germline, CDR1 is SGHTA and CDR2 FQGTGA. Trimming left V 2 bases short and J 5 bases short, with 10 bases between. This CDR3 is built from 14 residues.

The chain has TRBV29-1 and TRBJ1-1; D gene ambiguous. V dropped 2 bases and J dropped 7 bases, with 14 bases sitting between them. Per the germline V gene, CDR1 is SQVTM and CDR2 is ANQGSEA. The CDR3 covers 13 residues. The CDR3 region is CSVERLGGDEAFF. CDR3 nucleotide sequence: TGCAGCGTTGAAAGGCTAGGCGGGGATGAAGCTTTCTTT.

The CDR3 nucleotides read TGTGCCAGCAGCGTAGGGACAATATTACAAGAGACCCAGTACTTC. Encoded protein: CASSVGTILQETQYF. The rearrangement joins TRBV9 to TRBJ2-5; weak D call: TRBD1 (5 bases). The V end lost 0 bases, the J end lost 2 bases, and 11 bases lay between the germline ends. The CDR3 is 15 amino acids. Germline loops: CDR1 SGDLS, CDR2 YYNGEE.

The rearrangement uses TRBV2 and TRBJ2-3, with D possibly TRBD2 on 5 matching bases. CDR1 SNHLY and CDR2 FYNNEI come from the germline V gene. This CDR3 is built from 14 residues. With 7 bases removed from V and 3 bases from J, the gap between germline ends came to 14 bases. As DNA, the CDR3 is TGTGCCAGCACCGAGACCGGGGTAACAGATACGCAGTATTTT. This gives the protein CASTETGVTDTQYF.

This chain joins TRBV5-1 and TRBJ2-3; 7 bases align to TRBD1. This CDR3 contains 14 residues. The junction had 3 bases not matched to a gene; V was cut back by 5 bases and J by 0 bases. Germline V gene sequence: CDR1 SGHRS, CDR2 YFSETQ. The CDR3, as DNA: TGCGCCAGCAGGTGGACAGGTAGCACAGATACGCAGTATTTT. This encodes CASRWTGSTDTQYF.

The chain joins TRBV29-1 to TRBJ2-1, with 8 nucleotides matching TRBD2. V lost 5 bases and J lost 7; bases outside the gene matches: 16. The CDR3 has 16 amino acids. Germline loops: CDR1 SQVTM, CDR2 ANQGSEA. CDR3: CSVSGTLGLGSNEQFF. The DNA of the CDR3 is TGCAGCGTTTCAGGGACCCTGGGACTAGGGTCGAATGAGCAGTTCTTC.

A note on this clone: The same CDR3 arises from other DNA sequences in this sample as well. The rearrangement joins TRBV7-2 to TRBJ1-3; D not resolved. The V end lost 1 base, the J end lost 1 base, and 8 bases lay between the germline ends. CDR3 size: 15 residues. CDR1 and CDR2 (germline): SGHTA, FQGNSA. CDR3 coding DNA: TGTGCCAGCAGCTTAGTCGGGAGTTCTGGAAACACCATATATTTT. Amino acids: CASSLVGSSGNTIYF.

The chain joins TRBV29-1 to TRBJ2-7; 9 nucleotides match TRBD1. Germline V gene sequence: CDR1 SQVTM, CDR2 ANQGSEA. This CDR3 has 13 residues. The junction had 9 bases not matched to a gene; V was cut back by 8 bases and J by 4 bases. Here the CDR3 reads CSITGTGNYEQYF. Written as DNA, the CDR3 is TGCAGCATAACAGGGACAGGGAATTACGAGCAGTACTTC.

V gene TRBV5-4 combines with J gene TRBJ2-1; TRBD1 matches at 9 bases. The V gene's germline CDR1 is SGHNT and CDR2 YYREEE (reference sequence). This CDR3 contains 15 residues. The ends lost 4 bases at V and 11 bases at J; junction bases unmatched: 13. CDR3 DNA: TGTGCCAGCAGCGTGAGGGACAGGGCCCTACGGCAGCAGTTCTTC. It encodes CASSVRDRALRQQFF.

About this clone itself: At one end the junction does not follow the germline gene, possibly because of a read error. Other DNA sequences in the same sample also yield this CDR3. The genes are TRBV7-2 and TRBJ1-4, with unresolved D. The CDR3 spans 16 residues. Germline V CDR1 and CDR2: SGHTA, FQGNSA. CDR3 DNA sequence: TGCGCCAGCAGCTTCCCCAGTGGGCGGGCTAATGAAAAACTGTTTTTT. It specifies CASSFPSGRANEKLFF.

About this clone itself: This specimen includes other DNA sequences encoding the same CDR3. This chain links TRBV5-4 with TRBJ2-7; TRBD2 agrees at 9 bases. Germline CDR1 is SGHNT and CDR2 is YYREEE (reference sequence). Unmatched junction bases numbered 1, after V lost 0 bases and J lost 0 bases. The CDR3 is 15 residues long. The CDR3 region has the DNA TGTGCCAGCAGCTTGGGTAGCGGGAGCTCCTACGAGCAGTACTTC. It yields the protein CASSLGSGSSYEQYF.

The genes are TRBV28 and TRBJ2-7; 7 bases map to TRBD2. There are 15 residues in the CDR3. V trimming: 3 bases; J trimming: 4 bases; junction bases outside the gene matches: 9. Germline V gene data show CDR1 as MDHEN and CDR2 as SYDVKM. CDR3 sequence reads: CASSFPASGKYEQYF. CDR3 in DNA: TGTGCCAGCAGTTTTCCGGCTAGCGGAAAATACGAGCAGTACTTC.

The chain uses TRBV6-5 and TRBJ2-3, with 10 bases matching TRBD2. V gave up 3 bases and J gave up 3 bases; unmatched junction bases: 6. The germline CDR1 and CDR2 sequences are MNHEY and SVGAGI. CDR3 length: 16 residues. CDR3 coding DNA: TGTGCCAGCAGTTATGGGCTAGCGGGAGAGACAGATACGCAGTATTTT. It encodes CASSYGLAGETDTQYF.